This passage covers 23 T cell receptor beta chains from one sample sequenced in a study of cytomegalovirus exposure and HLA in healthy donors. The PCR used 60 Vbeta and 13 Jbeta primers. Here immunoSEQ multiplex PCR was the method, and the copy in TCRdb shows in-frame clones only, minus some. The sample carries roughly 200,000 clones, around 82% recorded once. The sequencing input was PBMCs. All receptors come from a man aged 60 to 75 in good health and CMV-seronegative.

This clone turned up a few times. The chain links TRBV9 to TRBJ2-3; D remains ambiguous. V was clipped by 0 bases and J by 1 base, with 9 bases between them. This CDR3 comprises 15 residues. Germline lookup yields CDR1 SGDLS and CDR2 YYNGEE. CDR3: CASSVAPTGTDTQYF. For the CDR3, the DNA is TGTGCCAGCAGCGTAGCTCCGACTGGCACAGATACGCAGTATTTT.

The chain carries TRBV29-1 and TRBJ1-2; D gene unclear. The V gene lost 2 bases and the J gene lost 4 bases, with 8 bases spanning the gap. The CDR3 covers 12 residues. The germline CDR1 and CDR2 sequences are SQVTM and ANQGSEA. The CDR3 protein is CSVELGAYGYTF. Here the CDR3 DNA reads TGCAGCGTTGAACTAGGAGCCTATGGCTACACCTTC. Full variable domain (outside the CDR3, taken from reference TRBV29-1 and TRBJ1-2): SAVISQKPSRDICQRGTSLTIQCQVDSQVTMMFWYRQQPGQSLTLIATANQGSEATYESGFVIDKFPISRPNLTFSTLTVSNMSPEDSSIYLCSVELGAYGYTFGSGTRLTVV.

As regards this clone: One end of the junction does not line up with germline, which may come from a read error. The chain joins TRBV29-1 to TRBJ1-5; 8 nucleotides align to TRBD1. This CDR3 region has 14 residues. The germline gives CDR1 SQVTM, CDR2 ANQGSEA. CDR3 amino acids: CSVSDRGSNQPQNF. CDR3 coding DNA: TGCAGCGTTTCCGACAGGGGAAGCAATCAGCCCCAGAATTTT.

CDR3 region: CASSPYGEGYNEQFF. CDR3 nucleotide sequence: TGTGCCAGCTCACCGTATGGGGAGGGTTACAATGAGCAGTTCTTC. The gene calls are TRBV18 and TRBJ2-1, with TRBD2 matching 7 bases. Germline CDR1 KGHSH, CDR2 LQKENI. CDR3 length: 15 amino acids. Losses at the gene ends were 3 bases for V and 4 bases for J; bases not matched to a gene: 6.

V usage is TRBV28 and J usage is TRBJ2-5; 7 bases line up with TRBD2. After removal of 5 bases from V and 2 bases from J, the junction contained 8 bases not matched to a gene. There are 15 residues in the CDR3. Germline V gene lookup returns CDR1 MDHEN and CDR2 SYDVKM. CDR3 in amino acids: CASSKKAGVQETQYF. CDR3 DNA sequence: TGTGCCAGCAGTAAAAAGGCGGGGGTTCAAGAGACCCAGTACTTC.

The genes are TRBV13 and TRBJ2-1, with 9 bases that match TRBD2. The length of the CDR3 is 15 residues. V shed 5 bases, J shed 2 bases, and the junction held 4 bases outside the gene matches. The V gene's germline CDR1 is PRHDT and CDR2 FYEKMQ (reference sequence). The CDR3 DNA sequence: TGTGCCAGCAGCGTCGGCGGGGGGGCCTACAATGAGCAGTTCTTC. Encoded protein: CASSVGGGAYNEQFF.

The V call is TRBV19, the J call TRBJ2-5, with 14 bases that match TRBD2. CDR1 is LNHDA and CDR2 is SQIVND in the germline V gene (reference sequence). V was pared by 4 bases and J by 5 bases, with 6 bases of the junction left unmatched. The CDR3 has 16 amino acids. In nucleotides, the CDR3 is TGTGCCAGTAGTACTCCACGGACTAGCGGGAGGGAGACCCAGTACTTC. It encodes CASSTPRTSGRETQYF.

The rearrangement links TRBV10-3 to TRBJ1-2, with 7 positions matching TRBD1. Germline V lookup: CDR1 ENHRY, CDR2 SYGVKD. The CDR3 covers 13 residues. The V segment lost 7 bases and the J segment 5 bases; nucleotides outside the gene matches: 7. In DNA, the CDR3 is TGTGCCATCACCCCCGGGACAGAGTATGGCTACACCTTC. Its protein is CAITPGTEYGYTF.

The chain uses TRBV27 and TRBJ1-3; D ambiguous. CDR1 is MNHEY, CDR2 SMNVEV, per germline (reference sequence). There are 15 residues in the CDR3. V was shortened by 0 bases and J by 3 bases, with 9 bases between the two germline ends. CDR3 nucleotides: TGTGCCAGCAGTTTATCGTTCCATAGTGGAAACACCATATATTTT. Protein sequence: CASSLSFHSGNTIYF.

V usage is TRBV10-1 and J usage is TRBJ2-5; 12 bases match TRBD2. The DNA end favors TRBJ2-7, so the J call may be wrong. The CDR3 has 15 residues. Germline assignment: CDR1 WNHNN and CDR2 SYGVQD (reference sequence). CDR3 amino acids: CASSEGLAGSYEQYF. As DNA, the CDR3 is TGCGCCAGCAGTGAGGGACTAGCGGGGTCCTACGAGCAGTACTTC.

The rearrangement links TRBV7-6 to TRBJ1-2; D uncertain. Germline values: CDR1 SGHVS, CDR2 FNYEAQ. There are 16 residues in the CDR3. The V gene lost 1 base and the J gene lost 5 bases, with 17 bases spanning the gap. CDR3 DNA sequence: TGTGCCAGCAGCTTAGAAGGAGCCGTCGCGGGATATGGCTACACCTTC. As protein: CASSLEGAVAGYGYTF.

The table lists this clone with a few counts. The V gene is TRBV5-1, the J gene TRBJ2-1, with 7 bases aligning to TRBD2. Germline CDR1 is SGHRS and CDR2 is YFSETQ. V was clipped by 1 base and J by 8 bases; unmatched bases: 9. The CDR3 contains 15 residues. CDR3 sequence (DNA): TGCGCCAGCAGCTTGTCTGAGGGAGGGCAAGATGAGCAGTTCTTC. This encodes CASSLSEGGQDEQFF.

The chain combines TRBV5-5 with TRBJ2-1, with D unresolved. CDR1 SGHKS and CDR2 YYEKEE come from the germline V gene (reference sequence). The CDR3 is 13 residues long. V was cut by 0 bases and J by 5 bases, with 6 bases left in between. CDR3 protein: CASSLVADNEQFF. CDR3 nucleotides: TGTGCCAGCAGCTTGGTCGCAGACAATGAGCAGTTCTTC. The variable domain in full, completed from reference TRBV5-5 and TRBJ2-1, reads DAGVTQSPTHLIKTRGQQVTLRCSPISGHKSVSWYQQVLGQGPQFIFQYYEKEERGRGNFPDRFSARQFPNYSSELNVNALLLGDSALYLCASSLVADNEQFFGPGTRLTVL.

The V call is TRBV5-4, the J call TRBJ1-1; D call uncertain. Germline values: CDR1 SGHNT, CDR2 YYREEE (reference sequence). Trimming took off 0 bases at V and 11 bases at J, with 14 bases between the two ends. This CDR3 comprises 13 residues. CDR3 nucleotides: TGTGCCAGCAGCTTGGATAGCGGGTGTCGGGCTTTCTTT. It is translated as CASSLDSGCRAFF. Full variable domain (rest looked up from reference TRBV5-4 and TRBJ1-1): ETGVTQSPTHLIKTRGQQVTLRCSSQSGHNTVSWYQQALGQGPQFIFQYYREEENGRGNFPPRFSGLQFPNYSSELNVNALELDDSALYLCASSLDSGCRAFFGQGTRLTVV.

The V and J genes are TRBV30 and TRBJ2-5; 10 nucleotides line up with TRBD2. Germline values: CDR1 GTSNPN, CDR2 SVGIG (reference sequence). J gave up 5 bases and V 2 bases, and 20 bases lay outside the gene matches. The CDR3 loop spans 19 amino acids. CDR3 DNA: TGTGCCTGGAGTCCATGTAAAAATCTAGCGGGGGTTAGTAATGAGACCCAGTACTTC. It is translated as CAWSPCKNLAGVSNETQYF. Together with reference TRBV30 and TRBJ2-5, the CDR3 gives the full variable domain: SQTIHQWPATLVQPVGSPLSLECTVEGTSNPNLYWYRQAAGRGLQLLFYSVGIGQISSEVPQNLSASRPQDRQFILSSKKLLLSDSGFYLCAWSPCKNLAGVSNETQYFGPGTRLLVL.

The CDR3 DNA sequence: TGCAGCGCTTGGGACAGGGGTAATGGGGAGCAGTACTTC. This sequence encodes CSAWDRGNGEQYF. This chain connects TRBV29-1 to TRBJ2-7; the match to TRBD1 covers 10 bases. Germline CDR1 and CDR2: SQVTM and ANQGSEA. J was trimmed by 7 bases and V by 7 bases; bases with no gene match: 10. The CDR3 is 13 residues long.

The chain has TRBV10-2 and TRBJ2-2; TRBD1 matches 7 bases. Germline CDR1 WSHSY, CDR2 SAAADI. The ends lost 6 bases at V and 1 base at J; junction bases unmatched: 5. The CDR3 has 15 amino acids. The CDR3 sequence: CASRLNRGNTGELFF. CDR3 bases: TGCGCCAGCAGGCTTAACAGGGGGAACACCGGGGAGCTGTTTTTT.

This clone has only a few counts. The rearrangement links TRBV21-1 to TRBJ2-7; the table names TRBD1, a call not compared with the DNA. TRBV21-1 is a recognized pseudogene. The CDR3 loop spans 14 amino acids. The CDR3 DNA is TGTGCCAGACTGATCCGGGACAGGTCAGTGGAGCAGTACTTC. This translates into CARLIRDRSVEQYF.

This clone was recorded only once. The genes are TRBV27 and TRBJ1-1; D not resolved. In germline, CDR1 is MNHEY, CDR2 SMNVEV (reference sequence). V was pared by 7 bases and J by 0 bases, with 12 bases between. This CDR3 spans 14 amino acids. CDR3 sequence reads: CASKAAVMNTEAFF. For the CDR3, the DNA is TGTGCCAGCAAGGCGGCAGTCATGAACACTGAAGCTTTCTTT.

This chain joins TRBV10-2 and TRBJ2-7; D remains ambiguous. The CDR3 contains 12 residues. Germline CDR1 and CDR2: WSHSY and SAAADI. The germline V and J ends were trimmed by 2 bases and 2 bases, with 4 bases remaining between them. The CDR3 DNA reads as TGCGCCAGCAGTGAGCTAACCTACGAGCAGTACTTC. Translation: CASSELTYEQYF.

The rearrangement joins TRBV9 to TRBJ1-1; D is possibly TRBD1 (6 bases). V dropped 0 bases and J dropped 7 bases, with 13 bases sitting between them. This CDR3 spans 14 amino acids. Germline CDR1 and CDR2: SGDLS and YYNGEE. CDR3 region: CASSVVGGPGEAFF. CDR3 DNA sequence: TGTGCCAGCAGCGTAGTCGGGGGGCCAGGTGAAGCTTTCTTT.

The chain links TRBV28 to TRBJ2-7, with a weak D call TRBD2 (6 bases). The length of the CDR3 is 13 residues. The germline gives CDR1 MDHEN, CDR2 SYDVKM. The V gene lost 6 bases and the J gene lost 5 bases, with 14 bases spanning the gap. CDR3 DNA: TGTGCCAGCAGACCTCCCTGGGGGGACGAGCAGTACTTC. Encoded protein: CASRPPWGDEQYF.

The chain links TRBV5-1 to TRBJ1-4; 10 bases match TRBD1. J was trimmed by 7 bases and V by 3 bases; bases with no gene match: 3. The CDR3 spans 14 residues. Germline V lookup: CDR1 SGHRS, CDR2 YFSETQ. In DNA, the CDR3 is TGCGCCAGCAGCTACGACAGGGGGCTTGAAAAACTGTTTTTT. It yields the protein CASSYDRGLEKLFF.